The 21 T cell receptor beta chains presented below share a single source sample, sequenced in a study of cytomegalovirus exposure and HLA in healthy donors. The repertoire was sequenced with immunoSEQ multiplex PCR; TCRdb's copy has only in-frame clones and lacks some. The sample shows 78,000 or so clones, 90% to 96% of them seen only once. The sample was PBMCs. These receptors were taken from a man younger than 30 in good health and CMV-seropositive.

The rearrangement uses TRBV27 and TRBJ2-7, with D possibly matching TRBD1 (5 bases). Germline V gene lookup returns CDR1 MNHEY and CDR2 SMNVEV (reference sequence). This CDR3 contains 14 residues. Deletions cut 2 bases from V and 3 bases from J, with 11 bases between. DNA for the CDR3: TGTGCCAGCAGTTTAGGGCAGGGCTACTACGAGCAGTACTTC. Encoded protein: CASSLGQGYYEQYF.

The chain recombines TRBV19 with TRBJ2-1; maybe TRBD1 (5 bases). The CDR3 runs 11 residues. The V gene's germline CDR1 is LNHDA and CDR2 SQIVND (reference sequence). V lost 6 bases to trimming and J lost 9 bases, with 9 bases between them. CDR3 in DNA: TGTGCCAGTAGCTGGGGCAGTGAGCAGTTCTTC. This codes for CASSWGSEQFF. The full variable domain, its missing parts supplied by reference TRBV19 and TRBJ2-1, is DGGITQSPKYLFRKEGQNVTLSCEQNLNHDAMYWYRQDPGQGLRLIYYSQIVNDFQKGDIAEGYSVSREKKESFPLTVTSAQKNPTAFYLCASSWGSEQFFGPGTRLTVL.

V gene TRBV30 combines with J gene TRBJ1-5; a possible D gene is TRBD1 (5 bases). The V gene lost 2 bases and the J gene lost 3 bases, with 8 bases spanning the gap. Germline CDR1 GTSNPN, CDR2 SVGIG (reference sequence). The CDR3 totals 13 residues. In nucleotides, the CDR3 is TGTGCCTGGAGTTCAGGGCTCAATCAGCCCCAGCATTTT. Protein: CAWSSGLNQPQHF. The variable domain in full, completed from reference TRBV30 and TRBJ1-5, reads SQTIHQWPATLVQPVGSPLSLECTVEGTSNPNLYWYRQAAGRGLQLLFYSVGIGQISSEVPQNLSASRPQDRQFILSSKKLLLSDSGFYLCAWSSGLNQPQHFGDGTRLSIL.

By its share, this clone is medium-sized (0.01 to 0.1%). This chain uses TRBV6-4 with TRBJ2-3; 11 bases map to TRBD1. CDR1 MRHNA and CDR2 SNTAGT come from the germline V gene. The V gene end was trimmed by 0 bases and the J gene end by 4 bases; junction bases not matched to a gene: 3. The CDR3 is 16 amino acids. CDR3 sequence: CASSDSTGQGADTQYF. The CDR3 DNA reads TGTGCCAGCAGTGACTCGACGGGACAGGGGGCAGATACGCAGTATTTT.

The CDR3 sequence: CATSRGRAGPGSNTGELFF. Written as DNA, the CDR3 is TGTGCCACCAGCAGAGGTCGGGCAGGGCCGGGTAGCAACACCGGGGAGCTGTTTTTT. The chain has TRBV15 and TRBJ2-2, with D possibly being TRBD1 (5 bases). The CDR3 spans 19 residues. Between the trimmed V and J ends, which lost 1 base and 2 bases, there was a span of 20 bases. Looked up from germline, CDR1 is LNHNV and CDR2 is YYDKDF (reference sequence).

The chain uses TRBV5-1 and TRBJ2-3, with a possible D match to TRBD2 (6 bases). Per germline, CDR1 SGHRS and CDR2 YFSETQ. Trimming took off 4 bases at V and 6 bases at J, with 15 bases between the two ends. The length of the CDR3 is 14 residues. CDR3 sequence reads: CASSPEGGADTQYF. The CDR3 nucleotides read TGCGCCAGCAGCCCGGAGGGCGGGGCGGATACGCAGTATTTT.

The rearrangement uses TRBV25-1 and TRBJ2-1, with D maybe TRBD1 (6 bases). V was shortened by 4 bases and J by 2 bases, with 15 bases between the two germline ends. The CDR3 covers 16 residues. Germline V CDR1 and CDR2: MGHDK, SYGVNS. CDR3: CASSGTGTITYNEQFF. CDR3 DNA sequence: TGTGCCAGCAGTGGTACCGGGACAATTACCTACAATGAGCAGTTCTTC.

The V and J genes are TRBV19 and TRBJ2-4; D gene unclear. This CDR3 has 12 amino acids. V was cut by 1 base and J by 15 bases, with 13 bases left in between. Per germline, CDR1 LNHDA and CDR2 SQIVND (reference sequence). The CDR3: CASSIGPTSPYF. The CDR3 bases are TGTGCCAGTAGTATAGGCCCCACAAGTCCGTACTTC.

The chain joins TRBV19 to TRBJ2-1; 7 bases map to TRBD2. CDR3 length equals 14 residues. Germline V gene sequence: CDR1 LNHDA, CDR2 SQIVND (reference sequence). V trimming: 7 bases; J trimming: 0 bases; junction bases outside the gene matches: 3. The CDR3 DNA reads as TGTGCCAGTAAATCTAGCGGCTCCTACAATGAGCAGTTCTTC. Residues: CASKSSGSYNEQFF.

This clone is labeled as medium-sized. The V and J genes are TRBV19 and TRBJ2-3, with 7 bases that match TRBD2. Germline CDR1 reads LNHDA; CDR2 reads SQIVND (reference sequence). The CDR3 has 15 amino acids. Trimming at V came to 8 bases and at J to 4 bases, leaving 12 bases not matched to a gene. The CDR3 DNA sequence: TGTGCCAGTTCGCGGGGCGGGAGCATTGCAGATACGCAGTATTTT. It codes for CASSRGGSIADTQYF.

CDR3 coding DNA: TGCAGCGTCTCCGGAGCACGACCAGAATCGTACCAAGAGACCCAGTACTTC. This encodes CSVSGARPESYQETQYF. The chain has TRBV29-1 and TRBJ2-5; D unclear. The CDR3 consists of 17 residues. Per germline, CDR1 SQVTM and CDR2 ANQGSEA. V dropped 6 bases and J dropped 0 bases, with 23 bases sitting between them.

The CDR3 DNA reads as TGTGCCAGCAAGCGGGACAGGGTGAACACCGGGGAGCTGTTTTTT. Its protein is CASKRDRVNTGELFF. J is TRBJ2-2 and V is TRBV28; 9 bases line up with TRBD1. CDR3 length equals 15 residues. Germline-derived CDR1 and CDR2 are MDHEN and SYDVKM. The trim removed 7 bases at V and 1 base at J, leaving 4 bases unmatched.

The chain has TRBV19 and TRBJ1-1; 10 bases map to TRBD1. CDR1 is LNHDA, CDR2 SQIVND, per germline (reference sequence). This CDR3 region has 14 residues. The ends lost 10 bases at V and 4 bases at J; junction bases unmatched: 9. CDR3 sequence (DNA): TGTGCCACTAGGGCGGACAGGGGGGTCACTGAAGCTTTCTTT. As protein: CATRADRGVTEAFF.

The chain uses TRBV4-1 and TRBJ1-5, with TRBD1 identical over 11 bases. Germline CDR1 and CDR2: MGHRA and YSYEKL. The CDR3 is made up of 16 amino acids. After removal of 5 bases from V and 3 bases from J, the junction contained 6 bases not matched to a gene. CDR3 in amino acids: CASSERTGGLNQPQHF. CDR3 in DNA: TGCGCCAGCAGCGAGAGGACAGGGGGCCTCAATCAGCCCCAGCATTTT.

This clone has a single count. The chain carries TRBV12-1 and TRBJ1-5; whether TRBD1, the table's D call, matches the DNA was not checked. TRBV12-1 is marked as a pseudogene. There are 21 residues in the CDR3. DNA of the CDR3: TGTGCCAGCAGCTTTGTTCGTGGTGGGACAGGGAAGGCGGTAAGCAATCAGCCCCAGCATTTT. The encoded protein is CASSFVRGGTGKAVSNQPQHF.

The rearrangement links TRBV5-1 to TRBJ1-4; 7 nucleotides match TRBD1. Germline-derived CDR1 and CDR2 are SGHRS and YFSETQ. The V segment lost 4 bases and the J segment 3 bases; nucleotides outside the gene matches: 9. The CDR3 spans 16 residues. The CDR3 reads CASSRQGVGANEKLFF. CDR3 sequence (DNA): TGCGCCAGCAGCCGACAGGGTGTCGGGGCTAATGAAAAACTGTTTTTT.

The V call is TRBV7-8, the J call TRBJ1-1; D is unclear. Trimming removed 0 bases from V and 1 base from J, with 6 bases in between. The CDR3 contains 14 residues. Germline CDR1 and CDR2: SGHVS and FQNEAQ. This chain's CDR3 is CASSLARQNTEAFF. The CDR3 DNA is TGTGCCAGCAGCTTAGCGCGGCAGAACACTGAAGCTTTCTTT.

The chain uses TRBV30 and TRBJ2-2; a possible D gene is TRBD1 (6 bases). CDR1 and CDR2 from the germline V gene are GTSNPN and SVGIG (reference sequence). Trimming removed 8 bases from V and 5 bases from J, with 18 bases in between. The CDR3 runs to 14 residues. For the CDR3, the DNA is TGTGCCGGTACCCCAGGGGTGGGTACCGGGGAGCTGTTTTTT. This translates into CAGTPGVGTGELFF.

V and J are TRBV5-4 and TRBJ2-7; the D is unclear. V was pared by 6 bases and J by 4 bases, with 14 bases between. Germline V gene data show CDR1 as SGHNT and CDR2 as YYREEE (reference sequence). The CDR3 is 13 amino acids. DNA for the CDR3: TGTGCCAGCACGGCCCAGCCAGGTTACGAGCAGTACTTC. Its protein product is CASTAQPGYEQYF.

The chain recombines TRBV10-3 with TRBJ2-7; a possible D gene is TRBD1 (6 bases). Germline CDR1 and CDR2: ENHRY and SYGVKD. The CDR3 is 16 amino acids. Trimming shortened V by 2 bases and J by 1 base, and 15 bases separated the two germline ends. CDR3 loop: CAISELTGRGSYEQYF. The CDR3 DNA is TGTGCCATCAGTGAGCTGACAGGACGTGGGTCCTACGAGCAGTACTTC.

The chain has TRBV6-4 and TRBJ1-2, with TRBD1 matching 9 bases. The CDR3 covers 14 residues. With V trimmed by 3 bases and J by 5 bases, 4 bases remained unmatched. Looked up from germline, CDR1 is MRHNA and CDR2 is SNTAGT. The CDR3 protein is CASSERQGGYGYTF. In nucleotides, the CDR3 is TGTGCCAGCAGTGAACGACAGGGGGGATATGGCTACACCTTC.